This T cell receptor (beta chain) was captured by sequencing in a study of cytomegalovirus exposure and HLA in healthy donors. Whole-study findings and limits: Later work found that TCR association rates differed between HLA loci; DRB1 had the most and HLA-C the fewest.

Between the trimmed V and J ends, which lost 4 bases and 5 bases, there was a span of 12 bases. The CDR3 runs 13 residues. The V gene's germline CDR1 is GTSNPN and CDR2 SVGIG (reference sequence). The PCR used 60 Vbeta and 13 Jbeta primers. Method: immunoSEQ multiplex PCR; TCRdb's copy keeps in-frame clones and lacks some. The data show around 65,000 clones, almost 80% seen once. In the case of this clone: Its target is not known.

This chain joins TRBV30 and TRBJ1-5, with D perhaps matching TRBD1 (5 bases). What was sequenced was PBMCs. The TCR was taken from a girl aged 5-17 years in good health and CMV-seropositive. This CDR3 reads CAWNSRDDQPQHF. The DNA of the CDR3 is TGTGCCTGGAATAGCAGGGATGATCAGCCCCAGCATTTT.